The clone carrying this T cell receptor (beta chain) came up many times. Its antigen remains unknown. As it was prepared, the TCRbeta library received unique molecular identifiers. TCRdb used MiXCR to reprocess the PCR reads, holding one entry per CDR3 protein. The data contain around 250,000 distinct CDR3 sequences, less than 9% of them seen just once; the ten biggest clones take up almost 6.5%. This sample is drawn from a study of T-cell reconstitution after alpha-beta-depleted transplantation in children. General observations from the study: One year post-transplant, T-cell counts and diversity were largely derived from T cells produced anew. Reported findings indicate that, about two months after transplant, alpha-beta T cells came from several hundred expanded clones, which were derived from non-depleted graft cells.

The CDR3 loop spans 16 amino acids. Losses at the gene ends were 5 bases for V and 2 bases for J; bases not matched to a gene: 9. Per the germline V gene, CDR1 is MDHEN and CDR2 is SYDVKM. This TCR was sampled from a male patient between 5 and 17 years old who had a stem cell transplant for acute lymphoblastic leukemia, so the T cells may come from the graft donor. The material sequenced was PBMCs, mostly from graft donor cells, taken 180 days after TCRalphabeta/CD19-depleted stem cell transplant. V gene TRBV28 combines with J gene TRBJ2-1; TRBD1 matches 7 bases. The CDR3 nucleotides read TGTGCCAGCAGTGCGTTTGACAGGGTCCCCTACAATGAGCAGTTCTTC. It specifies CASSAFDRVPYNEQFF.